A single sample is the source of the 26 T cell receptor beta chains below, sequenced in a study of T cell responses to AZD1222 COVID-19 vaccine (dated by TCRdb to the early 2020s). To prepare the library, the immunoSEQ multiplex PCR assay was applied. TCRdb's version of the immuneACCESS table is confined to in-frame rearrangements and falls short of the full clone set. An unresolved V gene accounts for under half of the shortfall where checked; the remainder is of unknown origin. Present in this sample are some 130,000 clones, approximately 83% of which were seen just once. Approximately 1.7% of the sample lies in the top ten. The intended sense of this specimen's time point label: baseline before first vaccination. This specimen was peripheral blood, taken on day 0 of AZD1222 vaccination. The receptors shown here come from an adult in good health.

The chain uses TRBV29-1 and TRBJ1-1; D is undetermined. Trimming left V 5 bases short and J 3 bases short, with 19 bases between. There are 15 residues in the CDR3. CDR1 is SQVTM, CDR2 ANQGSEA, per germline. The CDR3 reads CSVIHAGRVDTEAFF. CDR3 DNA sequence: TGCAGCGTTATTCACGCGGGGAGGGTCGACACTGAAGCTTTCTTT.

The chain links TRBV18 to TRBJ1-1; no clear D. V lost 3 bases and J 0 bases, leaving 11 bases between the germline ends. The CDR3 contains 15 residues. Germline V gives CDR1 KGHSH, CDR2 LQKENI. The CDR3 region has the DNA TGTGCCAGCTCACCCAGAACGGAATTGAACACTGAAGCTTTCTTT. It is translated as CASSPRTELNTEAFF.

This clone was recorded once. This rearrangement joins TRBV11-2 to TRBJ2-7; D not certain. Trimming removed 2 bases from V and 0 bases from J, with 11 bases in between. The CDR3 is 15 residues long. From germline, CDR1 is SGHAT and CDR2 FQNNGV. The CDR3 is CASSLTLGGSYEQYF. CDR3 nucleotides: TGTGCCAGCAGCTTAACATTGGGTGGCTCCTACGAGCAGTACTTC.

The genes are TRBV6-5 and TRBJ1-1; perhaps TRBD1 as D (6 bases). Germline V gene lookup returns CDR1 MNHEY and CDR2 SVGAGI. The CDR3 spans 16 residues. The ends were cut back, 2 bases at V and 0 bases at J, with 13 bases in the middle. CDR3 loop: CASSYGRGYMNTEAFF. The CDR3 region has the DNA TGTGCCAGCAGTTACGGTAGGGGGTACATGAACACTGAAGCTTTCTTT.

The CDR3 DNA is TGTGCCAGCAGTTTATTGGGGAACTATGGCTACACCTTC. Translated: CASSLLGNYGYTF. V usage is TRBV27 and J usage is TRBJ1-2; D uncertain. This CDR3 spans 13 amino acids. Trimming took off 1 base at V and 2 bases at J, with 5 bases between the two ends. The germline V gene encodes CDR1 MNHEY and CDR2 SMNVEV (reference sequence).

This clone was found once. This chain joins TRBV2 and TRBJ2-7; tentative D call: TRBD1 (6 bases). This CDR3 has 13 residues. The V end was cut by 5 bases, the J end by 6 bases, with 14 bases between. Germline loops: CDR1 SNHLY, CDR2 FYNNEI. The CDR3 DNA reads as TGTGCCAGCAGTCCAGACAGGCATGGCGAGCAGTACTTC. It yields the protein CASSPDRHGEQYF.

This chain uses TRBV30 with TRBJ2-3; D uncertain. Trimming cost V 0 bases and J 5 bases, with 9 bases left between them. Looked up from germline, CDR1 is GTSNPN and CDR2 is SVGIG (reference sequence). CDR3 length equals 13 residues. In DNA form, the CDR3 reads TGTGCCTGGAGTGTGGACGAAGGAGATACGCAGTATTTT. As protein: CAWSVDEGDTQYF.

This CDR3 is CASRTANYGYTF. The DNA of the CDR3 is TGTGCCAGTCGGACGGCGAACTATGGCTACACCTTC. The rearrangement uses TRBV12-3 or TRBV12-4 and TRBJ1-2; D not resolved. V lost 9 bases and J 2 bases, leaving 10 bases between the germline ends. There are 12 residues in the CDR3.

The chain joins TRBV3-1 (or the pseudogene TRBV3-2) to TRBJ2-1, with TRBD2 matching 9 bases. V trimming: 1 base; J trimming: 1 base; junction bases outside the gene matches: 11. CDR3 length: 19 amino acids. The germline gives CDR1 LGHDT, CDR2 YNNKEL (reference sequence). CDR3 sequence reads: CASSQARRGGKRSYNEQFF. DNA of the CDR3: TGTGCCAGCAGCCAAGCGCGGCGGGGGGGCAAAAGGTCCTACAATGAGCAGTTCTTC.

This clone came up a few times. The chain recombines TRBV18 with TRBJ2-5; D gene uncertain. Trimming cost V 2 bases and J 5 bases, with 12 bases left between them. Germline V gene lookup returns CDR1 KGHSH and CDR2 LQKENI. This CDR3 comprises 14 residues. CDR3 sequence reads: CASSPGRVRETQYF. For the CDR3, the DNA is TGTGCCAGCTCACCAGGTCGGGTACGGGAGACCCAGTACTTC.

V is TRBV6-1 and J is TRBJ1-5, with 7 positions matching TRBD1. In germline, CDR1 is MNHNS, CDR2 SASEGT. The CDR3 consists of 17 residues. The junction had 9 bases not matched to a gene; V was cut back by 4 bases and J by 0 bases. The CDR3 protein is CASSATQTGYSNQPQHF. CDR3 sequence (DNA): TGTGCCAGCAGTGCAACCCAGACAGGGTATAGCAATCAGCCCCAGCATTTT.

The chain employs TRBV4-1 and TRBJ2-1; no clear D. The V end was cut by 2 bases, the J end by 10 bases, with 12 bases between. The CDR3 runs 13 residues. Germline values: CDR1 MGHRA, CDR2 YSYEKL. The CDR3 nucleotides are TGCGCCAGCAGCCAAACCCCGGTGCGGGAGCAGTTCTTC. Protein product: CASSQTPVREQFF.

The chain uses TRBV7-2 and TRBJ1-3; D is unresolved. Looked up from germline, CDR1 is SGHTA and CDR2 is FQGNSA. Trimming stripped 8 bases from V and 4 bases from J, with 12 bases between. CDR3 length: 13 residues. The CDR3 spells CASLLGRGNTIYF. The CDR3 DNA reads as TGTGCCAGCCTGTTAGGCAGGGGAAACACCATATATTTT.

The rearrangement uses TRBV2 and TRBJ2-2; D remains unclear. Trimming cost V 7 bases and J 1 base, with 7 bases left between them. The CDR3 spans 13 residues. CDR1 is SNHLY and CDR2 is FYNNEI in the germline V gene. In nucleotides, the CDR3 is TGTGCCAGCACGGACCAGAACACCGGGGAGCTGTTTTTT. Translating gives CASTDQNTGELFF.

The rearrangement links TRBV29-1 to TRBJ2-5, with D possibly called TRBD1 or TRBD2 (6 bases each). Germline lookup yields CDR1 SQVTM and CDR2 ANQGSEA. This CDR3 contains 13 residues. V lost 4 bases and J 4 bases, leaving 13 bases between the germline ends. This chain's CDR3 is CSVGGDTRETQYF. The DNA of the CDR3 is TGCAGCGTTGGGGGGGACACTAGAGAGACCCAGTACTTC.

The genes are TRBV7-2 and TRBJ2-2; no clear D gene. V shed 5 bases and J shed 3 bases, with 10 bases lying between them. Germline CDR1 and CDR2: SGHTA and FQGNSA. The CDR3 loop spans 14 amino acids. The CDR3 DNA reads TGTGCCAGCAGCCCCTCGAGAGACACCGGGGAGCTGTTTTTT. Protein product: CASSPSRDTGELFF.

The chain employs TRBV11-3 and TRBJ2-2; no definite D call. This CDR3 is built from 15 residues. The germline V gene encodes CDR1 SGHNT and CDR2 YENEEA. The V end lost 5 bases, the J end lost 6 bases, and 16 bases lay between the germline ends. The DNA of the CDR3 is TGTGCCAGCAGCCCGACACGGTCGGCTGCCGGGGAGCTGTTTTTT. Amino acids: CASSPTRSAAGELFF.

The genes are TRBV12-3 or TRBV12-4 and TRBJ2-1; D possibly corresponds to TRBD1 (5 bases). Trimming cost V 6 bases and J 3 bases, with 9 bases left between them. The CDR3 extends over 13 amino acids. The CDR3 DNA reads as TGTGCCAGCAGACGCGACAGCTACAATGAGCAGTTCTTC. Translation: CASRRDSYNEQFF.

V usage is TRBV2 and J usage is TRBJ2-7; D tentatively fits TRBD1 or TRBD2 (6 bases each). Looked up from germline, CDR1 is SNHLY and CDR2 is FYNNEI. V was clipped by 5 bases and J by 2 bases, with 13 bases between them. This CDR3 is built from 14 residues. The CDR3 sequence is CASSLEGGPYEQYF. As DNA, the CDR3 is TGTGCCAGCAGTCTCGAGGGGGGCCCCTACGAGCAGTACTTC.

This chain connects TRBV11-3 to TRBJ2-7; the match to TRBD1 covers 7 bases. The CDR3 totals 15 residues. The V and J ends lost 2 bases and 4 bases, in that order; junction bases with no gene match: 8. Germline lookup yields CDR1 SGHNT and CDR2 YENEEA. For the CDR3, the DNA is TGTGCCAGCAGCTTACCCGGGACAGATAAATACGAGCAGTACTTC. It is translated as CASSLPGTDKYEQYF.

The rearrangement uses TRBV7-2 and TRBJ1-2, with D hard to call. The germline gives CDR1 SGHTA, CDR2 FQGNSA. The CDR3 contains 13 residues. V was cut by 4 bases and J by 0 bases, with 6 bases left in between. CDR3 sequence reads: CASSSRANYGYTF. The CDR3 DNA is TGTGCCAGCAGCTCACGAGCTAACTATGGCTACACCTTC.

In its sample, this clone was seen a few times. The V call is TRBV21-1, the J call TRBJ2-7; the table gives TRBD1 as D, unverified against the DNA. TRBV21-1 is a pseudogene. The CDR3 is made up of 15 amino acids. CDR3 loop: CASSKAGQGAGEQYF. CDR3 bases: TGTGCCAGCAGCAAAGCTGGACAGGGGGCAGGGGAGCAGTACTTC.

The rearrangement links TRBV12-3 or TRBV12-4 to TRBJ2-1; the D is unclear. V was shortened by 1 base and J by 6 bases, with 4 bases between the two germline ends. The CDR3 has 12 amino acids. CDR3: CASSLGFNEQFF. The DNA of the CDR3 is TGTGCCAGCAGTTTAGGCTTCAATGAGCAGTTCTTC.

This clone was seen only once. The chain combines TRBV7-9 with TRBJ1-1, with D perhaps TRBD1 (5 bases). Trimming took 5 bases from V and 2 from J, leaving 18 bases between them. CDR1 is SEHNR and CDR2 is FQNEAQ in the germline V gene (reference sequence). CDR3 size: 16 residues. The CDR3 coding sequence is TGTGCCAGCAGCCCACCCCCGGGGGGGGATAACACTGAAGCTTTCTTT. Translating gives CASSPPPGGDNTEAFF.

The CDR3 nucleotides read TGTGCCTGGAGTGCATGGGGGGCGCCGAACACTGAAGCTTTCTTT. Translated, it gives CAWSAWGAPNTEAFF. This chain connects TRBV30 to TRBJ1-1, with TRBD1 as a possible D gene (6 bases). CDR3 size: 15 residues. Trimming took 1 base from V and 1 from J, leaving 13 bases between them. The germline CDR1 and CDR2 sequences are GTSNPN and SVGIG (reference sequence). The full variable domain, in which reference TRBV30 and TRBJ1-1 provide the parts outside the CDR3, is SQTIHQWPATLVQPVGSPLSLECTVEGTSNPNLYWYRQAAGRGLQLLFYSVGIGQISSEVPQNLSASRPQDRQFILSSKKLLLSDSGFYLCAWSAWGAPNTEAFFGQGTRLTVV.

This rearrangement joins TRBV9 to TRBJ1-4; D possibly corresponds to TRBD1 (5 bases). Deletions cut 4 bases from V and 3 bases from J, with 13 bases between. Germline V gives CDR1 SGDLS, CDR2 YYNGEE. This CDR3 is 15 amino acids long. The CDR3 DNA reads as TGTGCCAGCAGCCCAGACAGTCGACCTAATGAAAAACTGTTTTTT. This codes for CASSPDSRPNEKLFF.